A few counts support the clone carrying this T cell receptor (beta chain). TCRdb ran MiXCR on the 5' RACE reads and lists one entry per CDR3 protein. There are approximately 300,000 distinct CDR3 sequences in the sample; around 21% occur only once, and 3% to 4% lies in the top ten. The sample originates from a study of CD8 T cells in ankylosing spondylitis. The clonotype was recovered from a female donor with ankylosing spondylitis or in good health (not recorded which). Sequences were obtained from blood, either unsorted or a sorted T cell fraction (not recorded which).

CDR3 in amino acids: CASSPLPSGTGELFF. The CDR3 nucleotides are TGTGCCAGCAGTCCCTTACCCTCCGGCACCGGGGAGCTGTTTTTT. The rearrangement uses TRBV12-3 or TRBV12-4 and TRBJ2-2, with D hard to call. Trimming removed 5 bases at V and 4 bases at J, with 14 bases between. The CDR3 has 15 residues.